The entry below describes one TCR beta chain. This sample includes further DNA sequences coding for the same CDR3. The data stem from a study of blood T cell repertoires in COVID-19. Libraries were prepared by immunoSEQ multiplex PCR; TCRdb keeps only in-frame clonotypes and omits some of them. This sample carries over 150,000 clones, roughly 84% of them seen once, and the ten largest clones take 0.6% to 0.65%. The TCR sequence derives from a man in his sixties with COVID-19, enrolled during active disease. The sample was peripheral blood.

In nucleotides, the CDR3 is TGTGCCAGTAGTATCGCGGGGATGAACACTGAAGCTTTCTTT. Amino acids: CASSIAGMNTEAFF. The chain combines TRBV19 with TRBJ1-1; D is unresolved. Trimming shortened V by 3 bases and J by 0 bases, and 8 bases separated the two germline ends. Germline V lookup: CDR1 LNHDA, CDR2 SQIVND (reference sequence). The CDR3 length is 14 residues.